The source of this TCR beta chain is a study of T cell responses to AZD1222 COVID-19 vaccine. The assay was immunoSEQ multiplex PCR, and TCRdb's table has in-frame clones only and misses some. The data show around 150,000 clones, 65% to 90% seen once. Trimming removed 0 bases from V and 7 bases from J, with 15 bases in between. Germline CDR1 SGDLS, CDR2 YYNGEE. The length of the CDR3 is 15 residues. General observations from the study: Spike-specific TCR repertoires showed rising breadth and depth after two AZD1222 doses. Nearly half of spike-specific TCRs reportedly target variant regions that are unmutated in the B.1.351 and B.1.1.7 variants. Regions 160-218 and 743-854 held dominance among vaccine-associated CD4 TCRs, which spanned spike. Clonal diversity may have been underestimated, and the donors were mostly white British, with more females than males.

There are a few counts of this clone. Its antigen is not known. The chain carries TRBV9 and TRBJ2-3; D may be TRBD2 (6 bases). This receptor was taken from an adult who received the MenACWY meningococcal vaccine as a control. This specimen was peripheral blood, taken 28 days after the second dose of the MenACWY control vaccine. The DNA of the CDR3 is TGTGCCAGCAGCGTAGGCGGGGAGGCCGGAAATACGCAGTATTTT. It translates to CASSVGGEAGNTQYF.